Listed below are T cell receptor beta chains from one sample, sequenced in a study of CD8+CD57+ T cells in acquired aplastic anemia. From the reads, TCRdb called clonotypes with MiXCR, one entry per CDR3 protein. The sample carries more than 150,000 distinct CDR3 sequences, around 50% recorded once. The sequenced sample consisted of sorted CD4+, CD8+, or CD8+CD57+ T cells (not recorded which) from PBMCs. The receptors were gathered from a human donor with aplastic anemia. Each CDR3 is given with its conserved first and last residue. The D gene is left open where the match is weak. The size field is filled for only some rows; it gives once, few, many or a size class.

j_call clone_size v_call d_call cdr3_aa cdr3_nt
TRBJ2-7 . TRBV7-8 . CASSFSEYYEQYF TGTGCCAGCAGCTTCTCGGAATATTACGAGCAGTACTTC
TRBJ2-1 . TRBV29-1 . CSVGGRELDNEQFF TGCAGCGTGGGTGGCAGGGAGTTAGACAATGAGCAGTTCTTC
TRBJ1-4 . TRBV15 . CATSRDQGEKLFF TGTGCCACCAGCAGAGATCAGGGAGAAAAACTGTTCTTT
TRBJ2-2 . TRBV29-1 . CSVDRGNTGELFF TGCAGCGTTGATCGCGGGAACACCGGGGAGCTGTTTTTT
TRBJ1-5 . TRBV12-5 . CASVWASQPQHF TGTGCTAGTGTTTGGGCCAGTCAGCCCCAGCATTTT
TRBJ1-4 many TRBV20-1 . CSARDYGRQASNEKLFF TGCAGTGCTAGAGATTACGGGAGACAGGCCTCTAATGAAAAACTGTTTTTT
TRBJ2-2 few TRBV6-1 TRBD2 CASSPDGGVGELFF TGTGCCAGCAGTCCCGACGGGGGGGTCGGGGAGCTGTTTTTT
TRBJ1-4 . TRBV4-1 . CASSQDRYSEKLFF TGCGCCAGCAGCCAAGATAGGTATTCGGAAAAACTGTTTTTT
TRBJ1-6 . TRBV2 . CASSEAGDLNSPLHF TGTGCCAGCAGTGAAGCGGGGGACCTTAATTCACCCCTCCACTTT
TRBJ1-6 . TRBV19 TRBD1 CAKKQGAASPLHF TGTGCCAAAAAACAGGGGGCGGCTTCACCCCTCCACTTT
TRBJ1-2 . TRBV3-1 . CASSRGNYGYTF TGTGCCAGCTCTAGGGGGAACTATGGCTACACCTTC
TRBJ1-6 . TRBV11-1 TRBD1 CASSGTATGYNSPLHF TGTGCCAGCAGCGGAACCGCGACAGGGTACAATTCACCCCTCCACTTT
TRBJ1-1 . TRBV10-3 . CAIRSGQALNTEAFF TGTGCCATCAGAAGTGGGCAGGCGCTGAACACTGAAGCTTTCTTT
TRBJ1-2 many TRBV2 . CASSEQTGRGYTF TGTGCCAGCAGTGAGCAAACGGGACGCGGCTACACCTTC
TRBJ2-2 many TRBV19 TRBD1 CASSMGQVDTGELFF TGTGCCAGTAGTATGGGACAGGTAGACACCGGGGAGCTGTTTTTT
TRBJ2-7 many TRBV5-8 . CASSLVGQRNYEQYF TGTGCCAGCAGCCTCGTGGGGCAGAGAAACTACGAGCAGTACTTC
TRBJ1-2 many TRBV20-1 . CSVQDDYGYTF TGCAGTGTACAGGATGACTATGGCTACACCTTC
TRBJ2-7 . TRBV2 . CASTAATSYEQYF TGTGCCAGCACCGCTGCGACCTCCTACGAGCAGTACTTC
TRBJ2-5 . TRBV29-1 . CSVRPAQETQYF TGCAGCGTTCGTCCAGCTCAAGAGACCCAGTACTTC
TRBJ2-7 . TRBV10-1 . CASGADSVQDEQYF TGCGCCAGCGGGGCCGATAGCGTACAAGACGAGCAGTACTTC
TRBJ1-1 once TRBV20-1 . CSARHSGEGTEAFF TGCAGTGCTAGACACTCTGGGGAGGGCACTGAAGCTTTCTTT
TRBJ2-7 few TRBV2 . CASRPGRHSYEQYF TGTGCCAGCAGACCGGGACGCCACTCCTACGAGCAGTACTTC
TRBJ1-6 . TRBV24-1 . CATSDLSGTEEWSPLHF TGTGCCACCAGTGATTTGTCCGGCACGGAAGAGTGGTCACCCCTCCACTTT
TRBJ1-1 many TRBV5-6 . CASSLEGVNTEAFF TGTGCCAGCAGCTTGGAAGGGGTGAACACTGAAGCTTTCTTT
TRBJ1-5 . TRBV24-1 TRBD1 CATSDPGQGAETQHF TGTGCCACCAGTGATCCTGGACAGGGGGCTGAGACCCAGCATTTT
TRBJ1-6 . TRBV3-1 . CASSRRDWVSPLHF TGTGCCAGCAGCCGAAGGGACTGGGTTTCACCCCTCCACTTT
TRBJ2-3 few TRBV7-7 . CASSTEGGTQYF TGTGCTAGCAGCACGGAGGGGGGTACGCAGTATTTT
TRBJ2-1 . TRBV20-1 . CSVPQDWPYNERFF TGCAGTGTCCCACAGGATTGGCCCTACAATGAGCGGTTCTTC
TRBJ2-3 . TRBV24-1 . CATSTPAGSTDTQYF TGTGCCACCAGTACCCCCGCTGGAAGCACAGATACGCAGTATTTT
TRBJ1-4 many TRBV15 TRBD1 CATSSGTGPTNEKLFF TGTGCCACCAGCAGTGGGACAGGTCCAACTAATGAAAAACTGTTTTTT
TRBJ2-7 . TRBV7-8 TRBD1 CASSLGTGRIHEQHF TGTGCCAGCAGCTTAGGGACAGGGAGGATCCACGAGCAGCACTTC
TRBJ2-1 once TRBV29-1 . CSVDRNNEQFF TGCAGCGTTGACAGAAACAATGAGCAGTTCTTC
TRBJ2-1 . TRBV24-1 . CATSDSYGSYNEQFF TGTGCCACCAGTGATTCGTACGGCTCCTACAATGAGCAGTTCTTC
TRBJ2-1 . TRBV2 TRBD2 CASSASGGASNEQFF TGTGCCAGCAGTGCAAGCGGGGGGGCCTCCAATGAGCAGTTCTTC
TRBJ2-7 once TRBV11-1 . CASSPPSAGTYEQYF TGTGCCAGCAGCCCCCCCTCGGCCGGCACCTACGAGCAGTACTTC
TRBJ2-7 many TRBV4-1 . CASSQFSGVISSYEQYF TGCGCCAGCAGCCAATTTTCAGGGGTTATCAGCTCCTACGAGCAGTACTTC
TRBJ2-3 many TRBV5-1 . CASSEAIAVGGTDTQYF TGCGCCAGCAGCGAAGCCATCGCGGTAGGGGGCACAGATACGCAGTATTTT
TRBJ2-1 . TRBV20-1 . CSARDFRNSMEQFF TGCAGTGCTAGAGATTTTCGAAACAGCATGGAGCAGTTCTTC
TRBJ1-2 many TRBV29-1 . CSVVGRGSPNYGYTF TGCAGCGTTGTCGGCAGGGGATCCCCTAACTATGGCTACACCTTC
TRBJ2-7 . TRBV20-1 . CSARDGTRYEQYF TGCAGTGCTAGAGATGGGACTCGCTACGAGCAGTACTTC
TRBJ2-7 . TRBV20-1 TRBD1 CSAKDRGAWYEQYF TGCAGTGCTAAGGACAGGGGGGCATGGTACGAGCAGTACTTC
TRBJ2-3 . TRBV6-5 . CASSYDSEAQYF TGTGCCAGCAGTTACGACAGCGAGGCGCAGTATTTT
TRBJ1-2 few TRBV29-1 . CSDRGDDGSTYTF TGCAGCGACCGGGGCGACGACGGGAGCACCTACACCTTC
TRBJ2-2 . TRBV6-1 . CASQTGISTNTGELFF TGTGCCAGTCAAACAGGGATCTCCACGAACACCGGGGAGCTGTTTTTT
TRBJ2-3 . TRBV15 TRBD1 CASSSRQGADTQYF TGTGCCAGCAGCAGTAGGCAGGGGGCAGATACGCAGTATTTT